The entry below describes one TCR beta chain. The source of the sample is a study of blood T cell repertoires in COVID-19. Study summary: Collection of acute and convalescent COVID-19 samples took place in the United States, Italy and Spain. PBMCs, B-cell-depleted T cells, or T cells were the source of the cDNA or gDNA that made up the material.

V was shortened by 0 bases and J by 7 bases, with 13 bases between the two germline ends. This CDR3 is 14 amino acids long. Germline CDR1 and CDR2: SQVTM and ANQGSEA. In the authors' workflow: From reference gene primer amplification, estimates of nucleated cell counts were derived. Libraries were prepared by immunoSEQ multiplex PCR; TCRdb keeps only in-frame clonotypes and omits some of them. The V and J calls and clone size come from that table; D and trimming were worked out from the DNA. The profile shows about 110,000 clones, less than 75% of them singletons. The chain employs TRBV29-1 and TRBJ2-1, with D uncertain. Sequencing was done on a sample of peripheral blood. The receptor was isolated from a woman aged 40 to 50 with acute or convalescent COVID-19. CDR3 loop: CSVEDEVLWNEQFF. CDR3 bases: TGCAGCGTTGAAGATGAGGTTTTGTGGAATGAGCAGTTCTTC.